This paragraph covers one TCR beta chain sequence. Its antigen is still unknown. The data are from a study of beta chain features in type 1 diabetes. This CDR3 is 15 amino acids long. Germline V gene sequence: CDR1 SGDLS, CDR2 YYNGEE. Isolated RNA was reverse transcribed in full, so expressed TCRB transcripts were sequenced. TCRdb's table, derived via immunoSEQ multiplex PCR, lists solely in-frame clones and lacks some. The top ten clones hold 2.6% of a sample with more than 55,000 clones, around 50% of them seen once. Study-wide points: In all four CD4+ subsets, TCRB CDR3 length was significantly, moderately reduced in type 1 diabetes.

The sample was Tregs from blood. The clonotype comes from a woman between 35 and 50 years old with type 1 diabetes. V is TRBV9 and J is TRBJ2-5; TRBD2 agrees at 7 bases. The J call may be incorrect, as the DNA end agrees better with TRBJ2-7. CDR3 DNA sequence: TGTGCCAGCAGCGCGGGAGGCGGGACTACCTACGAGCAGTACTTC. This translates into CASSAGGGTTYEQYF.